This TCR beta chain was recorded in a study of T cells in women clearing cervical HPV infection. Study-wide points: Effector/memory and HPV-specific T cells were not isolated, and association timing is unknown.

This CDR3 spans 13 amino acids. Germline-derived CDR1 and CDR2 are SNHLY and FYNNEI. The table came from immunoSEQ multiplex PCR; TCRdb's copy has only in-frame clones and leaves some out. Across some 25,000 clones, the top ten clones capture 6.6% of the sample. As to this clone: As yet, its antigen is unknown. The junction departs from the called germline gene at one end, perhaps through a read error. The read ends 3 residues shy of where the CDR3 ends; the end is completed using the germline J gene. At the DNA level, this CDR3 is encoded by other sequences in the same sample as well.

Sequencing was carried out using blood buffy coat. This clonotype originated in a woman between 18 and 70 years old with a cervical HPV16 infection that either progressed to CIN3+ or cleared (not recorded which). The chain recombines TRBV2 with TRBJ1-3; 9 bases agree with TRBD1. CDR3 bases read: TGTGCCAGCACCCCGGACAGGGGAAACACG. This gives the protein CASTPDRGNT. The full CDR3 sequence reads CASTPDRGNTIYF.